The rows below give T cell receptor beta chains drawn from one sample of a study of Ad26.COV2.S vaccination and SARS-CoV-2 variants. This table comes from immunoSEQ multiplex PCR, and its TCRdb copy is limited to in-frame clones, with some not included. Among 250,000 or so clones listed, around nine tenths were seen once. This material consisted of peripheral blood, taken in a trial of Ad26.COV2.S vaccine versus placebo. The receptors shown here come from a person aged 18-60 years who received the Ad26.COV2.S COVID-19 vaccine or a placebo. The CDR3 runs from the conserved cysteine through the conserved F or W. D genes are given only for firm matches. Only some rows state a clone size, as once, few, many or a class for expanded clones.

TRBV20-1	TRBD2	once	TRBJ2-5	TGCAGTGCTAGTCCCCTAGCGGAACAAGAGACCCAGTACTTC	CSASPLAEQETQYF
TRBV30	-	-	TRBJ1-4	TGTGCCTGGAGCTTAGGTCGGCAGGGTGCAACTAATGAAAAACTGTTTTTT	CAWSLGRQGATNEKLFF
TRBV9	-	-	TRBJ1-1	TGTGCCAGCAGCGTAAACGATTTAACCACTGAAGCTTTCTTT	CASSVNDLTTEAFF
TRBV24-1	-	-	TRBJ2-1	TGTGCCACCAGTGAATACAATGAGCAGTTCTTC	CATSEYNEQFF
TRBV5-1	-	few	TRBJ1-3	TGCGCCAGCAGCTCCGAGGGGGGAAACACCATATATTTT	CASSSEGGNTIYF
TRBV12-3/TRBV12-4	-	-	TRBJ2-2	TGTGCCAGCCGAGAGGTCGGGGAGCTGTTTTTT	CASREVGELFF
TRBV12-3/TRBV12-4	TRBD1	-	TRBJ1-2	TGTGCCAGCAAGGACAGGCGATACTATGGCTACACCTTC	CASKDRRYYGYTF
TRBV12-5	TRBD2	-	TRBJ2-1	TGTGCTAGTGGGCAGACTAGCGGGGGGGCCATTGAGCAGTTCTTC	CASGQTSGGAIEQFF
TRBV10-3	TRBD1	-	TRBJ2-5	TGTGCCATCGGGTTGACAGGGGCGCTCCAGACCCAGTACTTC	CAIGLTGALQTQYF
TRBV7-2	-	-	TRBJ1-2	TGTGCCAGCAGCTCAGACGGAGCTAACTATGGCTACACCTTC	CASSSDGANYGYTF
TRBV6-2/TRBV6-3	TRBD2	-	TRBJ2-3	TGTGCCAGCAGTTACTCGACCACCCTAGGCGGGAGGGCCCAAGATACGCAGTATTTT	CASSYSTTLGGRAQDTQYF
TRBV11-2	TRBD2	-	TRBJ2-3	TGTGCCAGCACACGGGGAGGGAGCACAGATACGCAGTATTTT	CASTRGGSTDTQYF
TRBV5-5	TRBD1	-	TRBJ2-5	TGTGCCAGCAGACCTGGACAGGGGCAAGAGACCCAGTACTTC	CASRPGQGQETQYF
TRBV5-1	-	once	TRBJ1-3	TGCGCCAGCAGACGTGACAGTGTCTCTGGAAACACCATATATTTT	CASRRDSVSGNTIYF
TRBV9	-	-	TRBJ2-7	TGTGCCAGCAGCGTAGGAGGTTTCACCTACGAGCAGTACTTC	CASSVGGFTYEQYF
TRBV19	TRBD2	-	TRBJ2-2	TGTGCCAGTCACAGGGTAGCGGGGACCGGGGAGCTGTTTTTT	CASHRVAGTGELFF
TRBV4-1	TRBD1	-	TRBJ2-5	TGCGCCAGCAGCCTGGATCCGGGACAGGGCGGAGAGACCCAGTACTTC	CASSLDPGQGGETQYF
TRBV18	-	-	TRBJ2-7	TGTGCCAGCTCACCAGGGGCCAGAAACTACGAGCAGTACTTC	CASSPGARNYEQYF
TRBV11-2	-	-	TRBJ1-1	TGTGCCAGCAGCTTAGGGTCGGTTAACACTGAAGCTTTCTTT	CASSLGSVNTEAFF
TRBV10-3	TRBD1	once	TRBJ2-1	TGTGCCATCAGTCATGACAGGGCCGAGCAGTTCTTC	CAISHDRAEQFF
TRBV5-6	-	-	TRBJ2-3	TGTGCCAGCGACCTGGGTGGACACACAGATACGCAGTATTTT	CASDLGGHTDTQYF
TRBV30	TRBD1	-	TRBJ1-5	TGTGCCTGGAGTGTGACAGGGGGCGGCAATCAGCCCCAGCATTTT	CAWSVTGGGNQPQHF
TRBV5-1	-	-	TRBJ2-2	TGCGCCAGCAGCCCGGAGGGGGGATTTACCGGGGAGCTGTTTTTT	CASSPEGGFTGELFF
TRBV5-4	TRBD1	-	TRBJ2-1	TGTGCCAGCAGCTTCCAGGGGGCTGAAGTGGGTGAGCAGTTCTTC	CASSFQGAEVGEQFF
TRBV4-2	-	-	TRBJ1-2	TGTGCCAGCAGCCAAGATCGCGGAGTGAACAATGGCTACACCTTC	CASSQDRGVNNGYTF
TRBV9	TRBD2	few	TRBJ2-1	TGTGCCAGCAGCGCCACGAGCGGGGGGGCCGGGCTTTACAATGAGCAGTTCTTC	CASSATSGGAGLYNEQFF
TRBV6-2/TRBV6-3	-	once	TRBJ1-2	TGTGCCAGCAGTTACCCGACGCAGACGGGGAACTATGGCTACACCTTC	CASSYPTQTGNYGYTF
TRBV10-3	-	-	TRBJ2-1	TGTGCCATCAGTGACTTAGCGAGTACTACAATGAAGCAGTTCTTC	CAISDLASTTMKQFF
TRBV19	-	-	TRBJ2-5	TGTGCCAGTAGTCAATACCAGGGGTTGGAGACCCAGTACTTC	CASSQYQGLETQYF
TRBV19	-	-	TRBJ1-1	TGTGCCAGTAGACCATGGGGGGAAACTGAAGCTTTCTTT	CASRPWGETEAFF
TRBV3-1/TRBV3-2	-	-	TRBJ2-1	TGTGCCAGCAGCCAAGATCTAGCGACTTCCTCCTACAATGAGCAGTTCTTC	CASSQDLATSSYNEQFF
TRBV3-1/TRBV3-2	TRBD1	once	TRBJ1-2	TGTGCCAGCAGCACCGGGACAGGGGGCTATGGCTACACCTTC	CASSTGTGGYGYTF
TRBV2	TRBD1	-	TRBJ2-5	TGTGCCAGCAGAACCGACAGGGCCCGACAAGAGACCCAGTACTTC	CASRTDRARQETQYF
TRBV30	TRBD2	-	TRBJ2-1	TGTGCCTGGAGTCGTACCCGGACTAGTTCAAGCTACAATGAGCAGTTCTTC	CAWSRTRTSSSYNEQFF
TRBV19	TRBD2	-	TRBJ2-5	TGTGCCAGCGGCTGGGGGGTAGCGGGAGCCCTCCAAGAGACCCAGTACTTC	CASGWGVAGALQETQYF
TRBV9	-	few	TRBJ2-3	TGTGCCAGCAGCGGCCAGGCAGATACGCAGTATTTT	CASSGQADTQYF
TRBV7-2	TRBD2	-	TRBJ2-5	TGTGCCAGCAGCTTAGCCGGGAGGGGGGAGGCCCAGTACTTC	CASSLAGRGEAQYF
TRBV13	-	-	TRBJ2-7	TGTGCCAGCAGCTTAGTGGCAGGGGACGAGCAGTACTTC	CASSLVAGDEQYF
TRBV5-1	-	-	TRBJ1-4	TGCGCCAGCAGCTTGGGCGGACCTAATGAAAAACTGTTTTTT	CASSLGGPNEKLFF
TRBV5-1	TRBD2	-	TRBJ2-1	TGCGCCAGCACCGTAGCGGGAGACTCCTACAATGAGCAGTTCTTC	CASTVAGDSYNEQFF
TRBV6-5	TRBD2	-	TRBJ2-1	TGTGCCAGCAGTTACTCGCTCGGCGGGAGGAGGAATGAGCAGTTCTTC	CASSYSLGGRRNEQFF
TRBV12-3/TRBV12-4	-	-	TRBJ2-5	TGTGCCAGCAGTCAGGGGTCTTACGAGACCCAGTACTTC	CASSQGSYETQYF
TRBV5-1	-	-	TRBJ1-2	TGCGCCAGCAGCTTGGTCGCCAGGGAATCTGGCTACACCTTC	CASSLVARESGYTF
TRBV7-2	-	once	TRBJ1-1	TGTGCCAGCAGCTTAGTAACGGTGAACACTGAAGCTTTCTTT	CASSLVTVNTEAFF
TRBV7-9	-	-	TRBJ2-3	TGTGCCAGCAGCTTTTGGTCTAGTGGCACAGATACGCAGTATTTT	CASSFWSSGTDTQYF
TRBV6-5	-	-	TRBJ1-5	TGTGCCAGCCTATCCGGACGGCAAAGGAATCAGCCCCAGCATTTT	CASLSGRQRNQPQHF
TRBV30	-	-	TRBJ1-4	TGTGCCTGGAGTGTGTCGCCTAATGAAAAACTGTTTTTT	CAWSVSPNEKLFF
TRBV24-1	TRBD1	-	TRBJ2-1	TGTGCCACCAGTGACGGGCAGGGGGCGCGTGAGCAGTTCTTC	CATSDGQGAREQFF
TRBV5-4	-	few	TRBJ1-6	TGTGCCAGCAGCCGGGACTATAATTCACCCCTCCACTTT	CASSRDYNSPLHF
TRBV4-3	-	once	TRBJ2-4	TGCGCCAGCAGCTTGGGCTCTACCAAAAACATTCAGTACTTC	CASSLGSTKNIQYF
TRBV27	-	once	TRBJ1-3	TGTGCCAGCAGTTCCGGGCCCGGAAACACCATATATTTT	CASSSGPGNTIYF
TRBV6-5	TRBD2	-	TRBJ2-1	TGTGCCAGCATGTTAGCGGGGGGGCAGCAAAATGAGCAGTTCTTC	CASMLAGGQQNEQFF
TRBV7-9	TRBD2	-	TRBJ2-7	TGTGCCAGCAGCTTAGCTAGCGGGGGGGATTCCTCCTACGAGCAGTACTTC	CASSLASGGDSSYEQYF
TRBV6-6	TRBD1	-	TRBJ1-5	TGTGCCAGCAGTTACTCTGGACAGGGTGGCAATCAGCCCCAGCATTTT	CASSYSGQGGNQPQHF